These T cell receptor beta chains were read from a single sample in a study of T-cell memory formation after mild COVID-19. Each CDR3 protein is one row after TCRdb ran MiXCR on the 5' RACE reads. This table holds roughly 110,000 distinct CDR3 sequences, roughly 14% found once. The material sequenced was PBMCs or a T cell subset sorted from them (not recorded which). The receptors were sampled from a man between 18 and 29 years old who had mild COVID-19 (a few samples of this study predate the infection). Cell type and time point are not known. CDR3s include the opening cysteine and the closing phenylalanine or tryptophan. The D gene is left open where the match is weak. Expanded clones are given a class, and other clones once, few, many or no size at all.

>-|many|TRBV30|TRBJ2-1
TGTGCCTGGAGTGTAGCTGGGACTCACTACTACAATGAGCAGTTCTTC
CAWSVAGTHYYNEQFF
>-|few|TRBV12-3/TRBV12-4|TRBJ1-6
TGTGCCAGCAGTTTTTTGGGGCTAAATTCACCCCTCCACTTT
CASSFLGLNSPLHF
>TRBD2|many|TRBV4-2|TRBJ2-3
TGTGCCAGCAGCCAAGGGAGCGGGGGGGCAGATACGCAGTATTTT
CASSQGSGGADTQYF
>TRBD1|-|TRBV7-9|TRBJ2-7
TGTGCCAGCAGCTTAGGAAGGGGGACAGGGGAGTATCGCGAGCAGTACTTC
CASSLGRGTGEYREQYF
>-|-|TRBV3-1|TRBJ2-7
TGTGCCAGCAGCCGCAAGTTAAGAACAGGGTGGGACGAGCAGTACTTC
CASSRKLRTGWDEQYF
>TRBD2|large|TRBV4-1|TRBJ2-1
TGCGCCAGCAGCCAAGCGGGGGGCTCCTACAATGAGCAGTTCTTC
CASSQAGGSYNEQFF
>-|many|TRBV7-9|TRBJ1-1
TGTGCCAGCAGGCCGACTACGGACAGTCCCACTGAAGCTTTCTTT
CASRPTTDSPTEAFF
>TRBD2|-|TRBV7-8|TRBJ2-2
TGTGCCAGCGCAAGCGGGGGTAACACCGGGGAGCTGTTTTTT
CASASGGNTGELFF
>TRBD1|-|TRBV14|TRBJ1-1
TGTGCCAGCAGCCAAGGGACAGGGGGCGCGTGGACTGAAGCTTTCTTT
CASSQGTGGAWTEAFF
>-|few|TRBV7-9|TRBJ2-6
TGTGCCAGCAGATCCTCCGTTTATGTGGCCAACGTCCTGACTTTC
CASRSSVYVANVLTF
>-|few|TRBV14|TRBJ2-7
TGTGCCAGCAGCCAAGTAGGGTGGGACTACGAGCAGTACTTC
CASSQVGWDYEQYF
>-|-|TRBV12-3/TRBV12-4|TRBJ2-5
TGTGCCAGCAGTTTATCATGGGAGACCCAGTACTTC
CASSLSWETQYF
>TRBD1|-|TRBV7-2|TRBJ2-5
TGTGCCAGCAGCTCACCAGCGGACAGGGCGGAAGAGACCCAGTACTTC
CASSSPADRAEETQYF
>-|few|TRBV5-1|TRBJ2-3
TGCGCCAGCGACTTCCAGGGGAACACAGATACGCAGTATTTT
CASDFQGNTDTQYF
>TRBD1|few|TRBV7-9|TRBJ1-1
TGTGCCAGCAGCTCCCTCAGGGGGCTGAACACTGAAGCTTTCTTT
CASSSLRGLNTEAFF
>TRBD2|-|TRBV20-1|TRBJ2-7
TGCAGTGCCCCCGGGACTAGCGCTCCCTACGAGCAGTACTTC
CSAPGTSAPYEQYF
>-|few|TRBV30|TRBJ2-1
TGTGCCTGGAGCCTAGAAGAGCAGTTCTTC
CAWSLEEQFF
>TRBD2|-|TRBV5-1|TRBJ2-1
TGCGCCAGCAGCTCGGAACTAGCGGGGGTTTACAATGAGCAGTTCTTC
CASSSELAGVYNEQFF
>-|few|TRBV5-5|TRBJ1-1
TGTGCCAGCAGCTTGGATGTAAACACTGAAGCTTTCTTT
CASSLDVNTEAFF
>TRBD1|-|TRBV9|TRBJ2-7
TGTGCCAGCAGCGACCGGGACAGCTCCTACGAGCAGTACTTC
CASSDRDSSYEQYF
>-|few|TRBV19|TRBJ2-7
TGTGCCAGTAGTATCACGGGCACCTACGAGCAGTACTTC
CASSITGTYEQYF
>-|-|TRBV2|TRBJ2-3
TGTGCGACGAGGACGGGCCCAGGAGATACGCAGTATTTT
CATRTGPGDTQYF
>-|few|TRBV20-1|TRBJ1-5
TGCAGTGCTCCCGGGTGGCAGACTGATCAGCCCCAGCATTTT
CSAPGWQTDQPQHF
>TRBD1|-|TRBV19|TRBJ2-1
TGTGCCAGTATGAGGGGGCACGATGAGCAGTTCTTC
CASMRGHDEQFF
>-|few|TRBV10-3|TRBJ1-1
TGTGCCATCAGGGACAGAAACACTGAAGCTTTCTTT
CAIRDRNTEAFF
>-|-|TRBV29-1|TRBJ2-3
TGCAGCGTTGAGAGTTCTTTTTCCACAGATACGCAGTATTTT
CSVESSFSTDTQYF